This entry describes one T cell receptor (beta chain). What it binds is not known. These data originate in a study of tumor-infiltrating lymphocytes in primary liver carcinoma. Overall study context: Through surgical resection, the patients' primary liver carcinoma was treated. Whole-study results and caveats: Lesser overlap characterized tumor-adjacent and tumor-blood pairs relative to tumor region pairs. Relative to blood, tumors carried a significantly larger fraction of the repertoire in their top 250 clones (p = 0.039).

A constant-region primer served to make TCR beta cDNA from about 0.5 ug total RNA. Generation of the TCR beta libraries relied on three nested multiplex PCR rounds using slightly modified ARM-PCR. MiXCR, applied by TCRdb to the multiplex PCR reads, yields one record per CDR3 protein. Of about 310,000 distinct CDR3 sequences listed, nearly 60% were seen once; the top ten hold 15% to 20%. Germline DNA was also extracted, with blood RNA taken from unsorted whole blood. With chronic HBV infection, the patients were also treatment-naive. Sequences were obtained from peripheral blood. This receptor was obtained from a young woman with primary liver carcinoma and hepatitis B virus infection.

In DNA form, the CDR3 reads TGTGCCAGTAGTCGGTGGACAGGGGGGTCCACCGGGGAGCTGTTTTTT. Translating it yields CASSRWTGGSTGELFF. This chain links TRBV19 with TRBJ2-2; 10 nucleotides align to TRBD1. The CDR3 sequence is 16 residues long. J was trimmed by 4 bases and V by 5 bases; bases with no gene match: 7. CDR1 and CDR2 (germline): LNHDA, SQIVND (reference sequence).